The source of this T cell receptor beta chain is a study of shared clonotypes between healthy human individuals. The germline CDR1 and CDR2 sequences are SGHRS and YFSETQ. CDR3 length: 16 residues. V was clipped by 0 bases and J by 7 bases, with 16 bases between them. Over several immunoSEQ plates, each subset's genomic DNA was distributed in even portions. Here immunoSEQ multiplex PCR was the method, and the copy in TCRdb shows in-frame clones only, minus some. The data contain roughly 2.2 million clones, just under 95% of them singletons. Source material: naive CD4+ T cells from PBMCs. The sample's subset: CD45RA+ positively selected. The gene calls are TRBV5-1 and TRBJ2-2; D gene ambiguous. This sequence originates from a man aged 18 to 29 in good health. Some clones in this sample may be carry-over from other donors' samples. CDR3 DNA: TGCGCCAGCAGCTTGGGTGCAGGACGACGGTACGGGGAGCTGTTTTTT. Its protein is CASSLGAGRRYGELFF.